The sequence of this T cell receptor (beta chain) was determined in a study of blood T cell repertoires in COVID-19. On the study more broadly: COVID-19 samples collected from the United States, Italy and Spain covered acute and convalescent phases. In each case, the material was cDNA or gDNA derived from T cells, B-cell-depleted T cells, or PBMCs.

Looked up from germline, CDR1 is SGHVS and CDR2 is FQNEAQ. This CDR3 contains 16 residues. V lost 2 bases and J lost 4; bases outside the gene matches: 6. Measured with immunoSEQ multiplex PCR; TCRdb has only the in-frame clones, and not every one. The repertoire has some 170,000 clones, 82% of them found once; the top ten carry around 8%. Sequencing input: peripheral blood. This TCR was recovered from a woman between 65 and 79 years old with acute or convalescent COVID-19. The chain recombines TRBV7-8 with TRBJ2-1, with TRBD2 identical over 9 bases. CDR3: CASSLIGAGGYNEQFF. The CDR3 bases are TGTGCCAGCAGCTTAATCGGGGCGGGAGGGTACAATGAGCAGTTCTTC.